The rows below give T cell receptor beta chains drawn from one sample of a study of control samples from healthy donors and cancer patients. Some clones are missing from TCRdb's copy, which holds only in-frame ones; the method was immunoSEQ multiplex PCR. The table lists about 140,000 clones, about 90% of them singletons, with 5.5% to 7.5% in the top ten. The sample comprised blood. These receptors were collected from a man younger than 30 in good health. Both conserved end residues are part of each CDR3. A D gene is named only where the DNA matches it firmly. Part of the rows lack a size; the others show once, few, many or a class for expanded clones.

CSVRTGGEQYF,TGCAGCGTTCGAACGGGGGGCGAGCAGTACTTC,11,NA,TRBV29-1,TRBJ2-7,TRBD2
CASSLGSGLSSYEQYF,TGTGCCAGCAGCTTGGGATCGGGGTTAAGCTCCTACGAGCAGTACTTC,16,NA,TRBV5-4,TRBJ2-7,NA
CATSDFGQGRGNEQFF,TGTGCCACCAGTGATTTCGGACAGGGAAGGGGAAATGAGCAGTTCTTC,16,NA,TRBV24-1,TRBJ2-1,TRBD1
CASSQLDRVSRTEAFF,TGTGCCAGCAGCCAGCTGGACAGGGTGTCTCGAACTGAAGCTTTCTTT,16,NA,TRBV3-1/TRBV3-2,TRBJ1-1,TRBD1
CASSGTAPYGYTF,TGTGCCAGCAGTGGGACAGCCCCTTATGGCTACACCTTC,13,NA,TRBV12-3/TRBV12-4,TRBJ1-2,TRBD1
CASSVIGGNGEQYF,TGTGCCAGCTCGGTTATCGGGGGCAATGGGGAGCAGTACTTC,14,NA,TRBV28,TRBJ2-7,NA
CASSLDFLAARKLFF,TGTGCCAGCAGCTTAGATTTTTTGGCAGCAAGAAAACTGTTTTTT,15,NA,TRBV7-2,TRBJ1-4,NA
CASSQDSSGGVTYNEQFF,TGTGCCAGCAGCCAAGATTCTAGCGGGGGGGTTACCTACAATGAGCAGTTCTTC,18,once,TRBV3-1/TRBV3-2,TRBJ2-1,TRBD2
CASSPNPGTSTGELFF,TGTGCCAGCAGTCCTAACCCCGGGACTTCCACCGGGGAGCTGTTTTTT,16,NA,TRBV6-6,TRBJ2-2,NA
CASSVNRATNEKLFF,TGTGCCAGTAGTGTCAATCGGGCAACTAATGAAAAACTGTTTTTT,15,NA,TRBV19,TRBJ1-4,NA
CASSKRNWGNTEAFF,TGTGCCAGCAGCAAGCGAAATTGGGGGAACACTGAAGCTTTCTTT,15,NA,TRBV28,TRBJ1-1,NA
CASRETGVDEQYF,TGTGCCAGCAGGGAGACAGGGGTCGACGAGCAGTACTTC,13,NA,TRBV28,TRBJ2-7,TRBD1
CASSRRDSSYEQYF,TGTGCCAGCAGTCGCCGGGACAGCTCCTACGAGCAGTACTTC,14,NA,TRBV9,TRBJ2-7,TRBD1
CASSPRDRGGETQYF,TGTGCCAGCAGCCCCCGGGACAGGGGAGGGGAGACCCAGTACTTC,15,NA,TRBV5-8,TRBJ2-5,TRBD1
CASSLNQNYGYTF,TGCGCCAGCAGCTTGAATCAGAACTATGGCTACACCTTC,13,NA,TRBV5-1,TRBJ1-2,NA
CASSPGAAYEQYF,TGTGCCAGCTCACCAGGCGCCGCGTACGAGCAGTACTTC,13,NA,TRBV18,TRBJ2-7,NA
CASSATGETEAFF,TGTGCCAGCTCAGCCACAGGGGAAACTGAAGCTTTCTTT,13,NA,TRBV18,TRBJ1-1,TRBD1
CSARDAGGYTF,TGCAGTGCTAGAGATGCGGGGGGCTACACCTTC,11,NA,TRBV20-1,TRBJ1-2,NA